A selection of T cell receptor beta chains follows, all from one sample in a study of radiation and T cells in renal cell carcinoma. Here immunoSEQ multiplex PCR was the method, and the copy in TCRdb shows in-frame clones only, minus some. The sample yields 150,000 or so clones, roughly 90% seen once. The material was blood, obtained from a patient whose treatment included radiotherapy and nephrectomy. The receptors were sampled from a woman in her 70s with renal cell carcinoma. Each CDR3 is given without its conserved first and last residue.

CDR3	V
ASGPGQGYEQY	TRBV19
ASSFPGPEAF	TRBV5-1
ARSSPPATNEKLF	TRBV7-5
ASSLGGTGQPQH	TRBV5-5
AITQGQENTEAF	TRBV10-3
ASSVISGGAKNIQY	TRBV5-4
ASSVVGEGTDTQY	TRBV9
ASSEIETLADTQY	TRBV2
ASSPGQGIYGYT	TRBV19
ASSLPAGGFVDTQY	TRBV28
ASSSGSGANVLT	TRBV28
ASSQVMNEKLF	TRBV14
ASSLRGSNYGYT	TRBV27
ASSLPAAQY	TRBV7-3
ASSYSNRERLPQH	TRBV6-6
AWSVAGTSGGEQY	TRBV30
ASTKGPGELF	TRBV6-5
ASSLVGGPDTGELF	TRBV5-4
ASINVRGNTEAF	TRBV19
ASSPTVFGGRVTNEKLF	TRBV14
ASSPGKRGGDEQF	TRBV5-1
ASSLAGAPFGGYT	TRBV5-6
ASSRGTGMGELF	TRBV4-1
ASSLAGSFADTQY	TRBV5-1
AWRTPLGQPNSPLH	TRBV30
ASKGQANYGYT	TRBV19
ASSLRVKLAYNEQF	TRBV5-1
ASSSSAGPYEQY	TRBV7-9
ASSPQGGSEQF	TRBV2
ASRGDYGYT	TRBV7-9
ASSSGTADGYT	TRBV19